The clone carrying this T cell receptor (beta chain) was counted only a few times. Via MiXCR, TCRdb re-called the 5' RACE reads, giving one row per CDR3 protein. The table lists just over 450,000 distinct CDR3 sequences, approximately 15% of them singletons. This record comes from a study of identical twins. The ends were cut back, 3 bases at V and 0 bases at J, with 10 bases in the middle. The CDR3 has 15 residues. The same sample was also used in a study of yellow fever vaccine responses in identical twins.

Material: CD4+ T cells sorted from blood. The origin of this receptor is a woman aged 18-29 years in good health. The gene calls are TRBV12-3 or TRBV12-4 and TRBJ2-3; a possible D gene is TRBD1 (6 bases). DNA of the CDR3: TGTGCCAGCAGTTTCAAGGGGACAAGCACAGATACGCAGTATTTT. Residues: CASSFKGTSTDTQYF.